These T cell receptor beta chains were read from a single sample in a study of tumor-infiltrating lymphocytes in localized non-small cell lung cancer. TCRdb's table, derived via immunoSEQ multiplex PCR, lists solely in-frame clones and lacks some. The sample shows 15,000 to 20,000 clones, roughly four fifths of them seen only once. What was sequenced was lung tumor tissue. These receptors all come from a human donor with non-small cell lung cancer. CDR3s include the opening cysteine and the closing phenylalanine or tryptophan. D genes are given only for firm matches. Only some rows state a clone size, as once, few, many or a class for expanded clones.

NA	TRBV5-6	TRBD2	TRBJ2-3	TGTGCCAGCAGCTATTTAGCGGGAGGACTTACAGATACGCAGTATTTT	CASSYLAGGLTDTQYF
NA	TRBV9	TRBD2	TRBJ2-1	TGTGCCAGCAGCGTAGGAGTGGGGACTAGCAGCAATGAGCAGTTCTTC	CASSVGVGTSSNEQFF
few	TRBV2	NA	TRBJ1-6	TGTGCCAGCAGTGAAGTGGAGCTCTCCTATAATTCACCCCTCCACTTT	CASSEVELSYNSPLHF
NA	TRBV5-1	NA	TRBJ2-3	TGCGCCAGCAGCCCAGGGGTATTGACAGATACGCAGTATTTT	CASSPGVLTDTQYF
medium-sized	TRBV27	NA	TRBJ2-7	TGTGCCAGCTACCATAGCTCCTACGAGCAGTACTTC	CASYHSSYEQYF
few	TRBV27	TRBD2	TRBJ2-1	TGTGCCAGCAGTGCGAGGCTAGCGGAGCACTACAATGAGCAGTTCTTC	CASSARLAEHYNEQFF
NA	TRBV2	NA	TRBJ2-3	TGTGCCAGCAGTGATCGCTACACAGATACGCAGTATTTT	CASSDRYTDTQYF
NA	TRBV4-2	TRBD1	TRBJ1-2	TGTGCCAGCAGCCAGGGGAGGACAGGGGGTAGATATGGCTACACCTTC	CASSQGRTGGRYGYTF
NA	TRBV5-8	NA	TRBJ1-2	TGTGCCAGCAGCTTGGGCACAGGAGCTAACTATGGCTACACCTTC	CASSLGTGANYGYTF
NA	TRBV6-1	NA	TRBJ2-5	TGTGCCAGCCGAGGAGGGGGTCAAGAGACCCAGTACTTC	CASRGGGQETQYF
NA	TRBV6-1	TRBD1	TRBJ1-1	TGTGCCAGCAGTGAAGCCGGGACAGGAGAGAGTGAAGCTTTCTTT	CASSEAGTGESEAFF
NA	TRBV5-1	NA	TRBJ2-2	TGCGCCAGCAGCTTGACCAATTCGAACACCGGGGAGCTGTTTTTT	CASSLTNSNTGELFF
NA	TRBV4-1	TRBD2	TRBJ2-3	TGCGCCAGCAGCCGAGGACGCCTCGGCGGGAGCTTCACAGATACGCAGTATTTT	CASSRGRLGGSFTDTQYF
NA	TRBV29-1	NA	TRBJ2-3	TGCAGCGTTAGAGTCGCGGGTGGGGATACGCAGTATTTT	CSVRVAGGDTQYF
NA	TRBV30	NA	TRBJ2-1	TGTGCCTGGAGTAGGCAGGGGAGGACCCATGAGCAGTTCTTC	CAWSRQGRTHEQFF
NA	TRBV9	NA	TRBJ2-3	TGTGCCAGCAGCGTAGGGGTCGGGGGCGGCACGGATACGCAGTATTTT	CASSVGVGGGTDTQYF
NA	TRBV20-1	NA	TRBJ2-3	TGCAGTGAACGGGTGGCAGATACGCAGTATTTT	CSERVADTQYF
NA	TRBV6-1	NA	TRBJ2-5	TGTGCCAGCAGTGATTGGAGGCCGCTGGGGGAGACCCAGTACTTC	CASSDWRPLGETQYF
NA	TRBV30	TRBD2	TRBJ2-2	TGTGCCTGGGGCGGGGGACTAGCGGGAACCGGGGAGCTGTTTTTT	CAWGGGLAGTGELFF
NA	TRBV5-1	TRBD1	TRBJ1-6	TGCGCCAGCAGCGTGGGACAGCAGAATTCACCCCTCCACTTT	CASSVGQQNSPLHF
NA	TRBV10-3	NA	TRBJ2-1	TGTGCCATCAGTGAATGGGCGGGCTCCTACAATGAGCAGTTCTTC	CAISEWAGSYNEQFF
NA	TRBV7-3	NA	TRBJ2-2	TGTGCCAGCAGCCCGATGGGTGGGGGGCGGACCGGGGAGCTGTTTTTT	CASSPMGGGRTGELFF
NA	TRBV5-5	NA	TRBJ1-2	TGTGCCAGCAGCTTGGGGGTCGGATCCCCTAACTATGGCTACACCTTC	CASSLGVGSPNYGYTF
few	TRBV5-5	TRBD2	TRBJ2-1	TGTGCCAGCAGCTTTGGACTAGCGGGATACAATGAGCAGTTCTTC	CASSFGLAGYNEQFF
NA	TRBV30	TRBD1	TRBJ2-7	TGTGCCGCGGCGTGGGACAGGGGCCGCGAGCAGTACTTC	CAAAWDRGREQYF
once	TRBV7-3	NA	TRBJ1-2	TGTGCCAGCAGCTCCGGGGCTTATGGCTACACCTTC	CASSSGAYGYTF
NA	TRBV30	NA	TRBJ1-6	TGTGCCTGGAAGAGTTCGGGGTCACCCCTCCACTTT	CAWKSSGSPLHF
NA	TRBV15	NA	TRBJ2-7	TGTGCCACCAGCAGAGACACAGACTCCTACGAGCAGTACTTC	CATSRDTDSYEQYF
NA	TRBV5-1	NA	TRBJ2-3	TGCGCCAGCAGCTTGGAGGATTATCGGCCAGATACGCAGTATTTT	CASSLEDYRPDTQYF
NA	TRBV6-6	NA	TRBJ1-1	TGTGCCAGCAGTCTAGTAGGGTCTGAAGCTTTCTTT	CASSLVGSEAFF
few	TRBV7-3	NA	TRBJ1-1	TGTGCCAGCAGCTTAACCGGACAGCGTGAAGCTTTCTTT	CASSLTGQREAFF
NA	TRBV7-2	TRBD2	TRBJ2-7	TGTGCCAGCAGCTTGAGTGTCACTAGCGGGAGTGCCGGCGAGCAGTACTTC	CASSLSVTSGSAGEQYF
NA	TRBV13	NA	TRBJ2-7	TGTGCCAGCAGCTTCCGGGACCGATACTACGAGCAGTACTTC	CASSFRDRYYEQYF
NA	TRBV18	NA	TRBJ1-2	TGTGCCAGCTCGCCTGCCCGAGGTGAGGGCTACACCTTC	CASSPARGEGYTF
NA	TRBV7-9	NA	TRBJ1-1	TGTGCCAGCAGCTCTGCCGGGTTGGGGGACCACACTGAAGCTTTCTTT	CASSSAGLGDHTEAFF
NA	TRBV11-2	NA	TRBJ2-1	TGTGCCAGCAGCTTACTCAATGAGCAGTTCTTC	CASSLLNEQFF
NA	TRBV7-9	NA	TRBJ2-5	TGTGCCAGCAGCGTAAAGGGCAGGCTGCTCGGCGAGACCCAGTACTTC	CASSVKGRLLGETQYF
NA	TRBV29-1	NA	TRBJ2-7	TGCAGCGTTGAAGAGGGAGAGCAGTACTTC	CSVEEGEQYF
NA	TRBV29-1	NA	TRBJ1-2	TGCAGCGTTGAAGATCCCCCCCACAGTACCTATGGCTACACCTTC	CSVEDPPHSTYGYTF
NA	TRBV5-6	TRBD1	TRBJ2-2	TGTGCCAGCAGCATACCGGGACAGGGCCCCACCGGGGAGCTGTTTTTT	CASSIPGQGPTGELFF
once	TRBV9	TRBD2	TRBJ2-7	TGTGCCAGCAGCGTAGGGGCTAGCGGGAGCTCGGGGGAGCAGTACTTC	CASSVGASGSSGEQYF
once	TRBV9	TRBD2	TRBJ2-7	TGTGCCAGCAGCGTAGGGCCCGGGGGGGCGGGCGAGCAGTACTTC	CASSVGPGGAGEQYF
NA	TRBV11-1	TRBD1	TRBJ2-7	TGTGCCAGCAGCTTCGACGGGGACAGGGAATACGAGCAGTACTTC	CASSFDGDREYEQYF
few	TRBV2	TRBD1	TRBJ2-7	TGTGCCAGCAGTGGACAGGGGAGGAACGAGCAGTACTTC	CASSGQGRNEQYF
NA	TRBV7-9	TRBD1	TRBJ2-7	TGTGCCAGCAGCTCGACAGGGGGCCTCACCTACGAGCAGTACTTC	CASSSTGGLTYEQYF
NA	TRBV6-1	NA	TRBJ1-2	TGTGCCAGCAGTGACTCAGGGAACTATGGCTACACCTTC	CASSDSGNYGYTF
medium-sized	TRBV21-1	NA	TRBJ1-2	TGTGCCAGCAGCAAGTGGGACTCAGATAACTATGGCTACACCTTC	CASSKWDSDNYGYTF
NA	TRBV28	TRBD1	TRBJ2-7	TGTGCCAGCACCCCGGGACAGGCTTCCTACGAGCAGTACTTC	CASTPGQASYEQYF
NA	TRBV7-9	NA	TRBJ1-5	TGTGCCAGCAGCCACCCTAGGGACGGGGGCAATCAGCCCCAGCATTTT	CASSHPRDGGNQPQHF
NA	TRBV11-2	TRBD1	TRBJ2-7	TGTGCCAGCAGCTTAGACAGGGGGCTCGCCTACGAGCAGTACTTC	CASSLDRGLAYEQYF
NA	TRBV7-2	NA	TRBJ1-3	TGTGCCAGCAGGCGGGACGGGGTGGCTGGAAACACCATATATTTT	CASRRDGVAGNTIYF